The T cell receptor beta chain described here comes from a study of beta chain features in type 1 diabetes. Since all of the isolated RNA was reverse transcribed, expressed TCRB transcripts were what got sequenced. TCRdb keeps only in-frame clones here, not all; method: immunoSEQ multiplex PCR. The table has some 60,000 clones, roughly 60% seen once. Germline V CDR1 and CDR2: SGHTA, FQGNSA. The CDR3 has 15 amino acids. V gave up 4 bases and J gave up 2 bases, with 12 bases separating them. The source material was Tregs from blood. The source of this sequence is a woman aged 18-35 years in good health. V usage is TRBV7-2 and J usage is TRBJ1-3; a weak D match, TRBD1 (5 bases). This CDR3 is CASSSVPRAGNTIYF. CDR3 DNA: TGTGCCAGCAGCTCGGTCCCCAGGGCTGGAAACACCATATATTTT.